One T cell receptor beta chain is described in this entry. Antigen specificity is unknown. The data are from a study of cytomegalovirus exposure and HLA in healthy donors. Study-wide background: The roughly 670 first-cohort repertoires shared a platform with the 130 or so validation repertoires, as reported in a later analysis.

Study-level points and caveats: The authors listed approximately 160 TCR beta chains as cytomegalovirus-associated. Subsequent analysis revealed that first-cohort TCR clusters tended to co-occur in the 120 or so validation repertoires.

Libraries were prepared by immunoSEQ multiplex PCR; TCRdb keeps only in-frame clonotypes and omits some of them. The repertoire holds 50,000 to 80,000 clones, with around nine tenths as singletons. The source is a woman aged 18-35 years in good health and CMV-seronegative. The sample consisted of PBMCs.

The CDR3 loop reads CASSVDNSGNTIYF. The CDR3 nucleotides are TGTGCCAGCAGCGTAGACAACTCTGGAAACACCATATATTTT. The chain couples TRBV9 to TRBJ1-3; D is uncertain. The CDR3 spans 14 residues. CDR1 is SGDLS, CDR2 YYNGEE, per germline. The ends were cut back, 0 bases at V and 0 bases at J, with 4 bases in the middle.